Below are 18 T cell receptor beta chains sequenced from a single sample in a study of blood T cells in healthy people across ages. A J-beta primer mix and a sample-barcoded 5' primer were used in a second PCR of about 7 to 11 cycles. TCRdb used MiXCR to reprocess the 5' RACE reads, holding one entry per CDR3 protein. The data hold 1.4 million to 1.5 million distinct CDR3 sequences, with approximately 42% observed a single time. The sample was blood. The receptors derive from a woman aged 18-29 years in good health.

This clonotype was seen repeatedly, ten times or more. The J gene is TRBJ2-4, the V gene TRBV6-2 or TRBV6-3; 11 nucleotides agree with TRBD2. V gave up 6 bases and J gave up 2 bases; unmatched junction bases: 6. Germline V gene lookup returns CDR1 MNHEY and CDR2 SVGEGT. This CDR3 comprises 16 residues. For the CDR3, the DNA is TGTGCCAGCAGCACCACTAGCGGGGGTTCCAAAAACATTCAGTACTTC. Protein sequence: CASSTTSGGSKNIQYF.

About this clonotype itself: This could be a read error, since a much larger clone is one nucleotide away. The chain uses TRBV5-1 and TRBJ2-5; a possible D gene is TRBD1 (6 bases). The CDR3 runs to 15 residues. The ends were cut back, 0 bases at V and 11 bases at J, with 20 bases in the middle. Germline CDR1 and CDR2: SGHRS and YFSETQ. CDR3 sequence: CASSLVTGSSNEQYF. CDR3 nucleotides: TGCGCCAGCAGCTTGGTTACAGGGTCCTCCAATGAGCAGTACTTC.

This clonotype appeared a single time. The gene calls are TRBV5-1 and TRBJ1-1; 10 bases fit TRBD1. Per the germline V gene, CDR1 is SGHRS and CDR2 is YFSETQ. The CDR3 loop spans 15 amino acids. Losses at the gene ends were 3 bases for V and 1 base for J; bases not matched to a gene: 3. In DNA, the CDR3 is TGCGCCAGCAGCTGGGGGGACAGGGGGAACACTGAAGCTTTCTTT. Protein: CASSWGDRGNTEAFF.

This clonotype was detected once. CDR3 nucleotide sequence: TGCAGTGCTAGAGTGGGACCCAGCGATAATGAGCAGTTCTTC. The encoded protein is CSARVGPSDNEQFF. The genes are TRBV20-1 and TRBJ2-1; D may be TRBD1 or TRBD2 (5 bases each). CDR1 is DFQATT, CDR2 SNEGSKA, per germline (reference sequence). Trimming removed 1 base from V and 7 bases from J, with 14 bases in between. The CDR3 extends over 14 amino acids.

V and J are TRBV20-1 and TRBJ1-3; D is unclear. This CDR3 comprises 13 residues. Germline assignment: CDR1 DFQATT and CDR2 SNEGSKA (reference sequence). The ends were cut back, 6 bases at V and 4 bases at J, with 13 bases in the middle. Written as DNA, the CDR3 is TGCAGTGCGGCCTGGTTGGAAGGAAACACCATATATTTT. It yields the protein CSAAWLEGNTIYF.

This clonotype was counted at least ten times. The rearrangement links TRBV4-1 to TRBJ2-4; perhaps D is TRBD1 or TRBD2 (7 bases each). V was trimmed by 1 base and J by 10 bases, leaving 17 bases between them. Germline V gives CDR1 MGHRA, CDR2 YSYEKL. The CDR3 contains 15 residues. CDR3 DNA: TGCGCCAGCAGCCAAGCCCTCAGGGGGGACTATATTCAGTACTTC. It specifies CASSQALRGDYIQYF.

The CDR3 nucleotides are TGTGCCATCAGCCAAAGCGGCTCCTACAATGAGCAGTTCTTC. It encodes CAISQSGSYNEQFF. The V and J genes are TRBV10-3 and TRBJ2-1; TRBD2 might be the D (5 bases). Looked up from germline, CDR1 is ENHRY and CDR2 is SYGVKD. Deletions cut 6 bases from V and 0 bases from J, with 9 bases between. This CDR3 region has 14 residues.

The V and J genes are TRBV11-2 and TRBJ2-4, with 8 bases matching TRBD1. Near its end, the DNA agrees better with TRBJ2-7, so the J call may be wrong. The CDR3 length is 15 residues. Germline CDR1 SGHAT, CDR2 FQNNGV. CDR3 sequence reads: CASSLARGLNYEQYF. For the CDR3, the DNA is TGTGCCAGCAGCTTAGCCAGGGGGCTCAACTACGAGCAGTACTTC.

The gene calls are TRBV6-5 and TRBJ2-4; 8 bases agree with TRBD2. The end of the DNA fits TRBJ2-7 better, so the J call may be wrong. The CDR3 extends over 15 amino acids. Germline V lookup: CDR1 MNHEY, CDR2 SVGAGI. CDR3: CASSGPGLESDEQYF. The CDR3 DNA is TGTGCCAGCAGTGGACCGGGACTAGAGTCGGACGAGCAGTACTTC.

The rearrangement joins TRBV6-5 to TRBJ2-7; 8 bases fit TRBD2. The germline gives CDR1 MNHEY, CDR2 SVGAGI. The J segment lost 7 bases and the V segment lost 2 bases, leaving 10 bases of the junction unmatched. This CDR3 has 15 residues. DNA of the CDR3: TGTGCCAGCAGTTACACTAGCGGCACGTACAATGAGCAGTACTTC. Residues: CASSYTSGTYNEQYF.

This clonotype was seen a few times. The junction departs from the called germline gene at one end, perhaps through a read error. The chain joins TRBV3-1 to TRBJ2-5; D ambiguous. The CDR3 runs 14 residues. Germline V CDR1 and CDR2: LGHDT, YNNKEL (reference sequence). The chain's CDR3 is CASSQDWGGETQYF. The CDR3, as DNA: TGCGCCAGCAGCCAAGACTGGGGTGGAGAGACCCAGTACTTC.

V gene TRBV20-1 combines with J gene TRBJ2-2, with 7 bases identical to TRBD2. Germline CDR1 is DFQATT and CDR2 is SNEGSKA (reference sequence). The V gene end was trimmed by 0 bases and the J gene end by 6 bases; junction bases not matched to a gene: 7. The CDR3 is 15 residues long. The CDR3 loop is CSARDPASGAGELFF. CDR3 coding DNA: TGCAGTGCTAGAGATCCGGCTAGCGGCGCCGGGGAGCTGTTTTTT.

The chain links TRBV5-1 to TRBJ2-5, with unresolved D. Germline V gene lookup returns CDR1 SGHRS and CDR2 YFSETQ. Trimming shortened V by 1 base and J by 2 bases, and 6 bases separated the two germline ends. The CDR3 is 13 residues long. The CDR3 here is CASSLSPQETQYF. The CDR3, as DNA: TGCGCCAGCAGCTTGTCCCCTCAAGAGACCCAGTACTTC.

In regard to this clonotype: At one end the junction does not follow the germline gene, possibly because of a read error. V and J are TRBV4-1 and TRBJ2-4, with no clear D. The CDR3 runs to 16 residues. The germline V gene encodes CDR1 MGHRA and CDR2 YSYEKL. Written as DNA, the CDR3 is TGCGCCAGCAGCCAGGGTCGAAAAGTAGCCAGAAACATTCAGTACTTC. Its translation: CASSQGRKVARNIQYF.

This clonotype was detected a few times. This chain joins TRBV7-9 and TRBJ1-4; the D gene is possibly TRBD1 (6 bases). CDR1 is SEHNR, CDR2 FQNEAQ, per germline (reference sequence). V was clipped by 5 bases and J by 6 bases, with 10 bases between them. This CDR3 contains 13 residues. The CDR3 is CASSLDSYEKLFF. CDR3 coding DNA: TGTGCCAGCAGCCTGGACAGCTATGAAAAACTGTTTTTT.

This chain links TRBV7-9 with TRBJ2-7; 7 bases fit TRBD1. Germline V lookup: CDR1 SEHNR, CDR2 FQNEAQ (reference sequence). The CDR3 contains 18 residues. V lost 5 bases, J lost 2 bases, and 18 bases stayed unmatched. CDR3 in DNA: TGTGCCAGCAGCCTATGGATGGCAGCAGGGGGATCAACCTACGAGCAGTACTTC. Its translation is CASSLWMAAGGSTYEQYF.

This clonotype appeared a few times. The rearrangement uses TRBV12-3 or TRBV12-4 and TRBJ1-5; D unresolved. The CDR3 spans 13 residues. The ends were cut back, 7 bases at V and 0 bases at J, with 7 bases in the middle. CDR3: CASIGDSNQPQHF. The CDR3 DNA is TGTGCCAGCATTGGGGATAGCAATCAGCCCCAGCATTTT.

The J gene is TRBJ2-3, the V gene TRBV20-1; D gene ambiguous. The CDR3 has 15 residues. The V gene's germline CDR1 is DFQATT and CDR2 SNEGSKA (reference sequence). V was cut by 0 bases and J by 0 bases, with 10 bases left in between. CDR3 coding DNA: TGCAGTGCTAGAGATCAGTGGGGTAGCACAGATACGCAGTATTTT. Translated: CSARDQWGSTDTQYF.